A selection of T cell receptor beta chains follows, all from one sample in a study of long-term antiretroviral therapy in people with HIV. The method was immunoSEQ multiplex PCR; TCRdb's version includes in-frame clones alone and lacks a portion of them. The sample comprises over 10,000 clones, around 79% of which are singletons, and roughly 15% rests with the top ten. The sample consisted of unsorted PBMCs, taken 3 to 3.2 years before starting antiretroviral therapy. The receptors stem from a man in his forties with HIV. The CDR3 runs from the conserved cysteine through the conserved F or W. Each record gives: V gene, J gene, CDR3 length, clone size, D gene, CDR3 protein, CDR3 DNA. The D gene is left open where the match is weak. Clone size is given for some rows only: seen once, a few or many times, or a class if the clone is expanded.

V gene: TRBV7-3; J gene: TRBJ2-3; CDR3 length: 14; clone size: few; D gene: NA; CDR3 protein: CASSSRKTGDTQYF; CDR3 DNA: TGTGCCAGCAGCTCCCGCAAAACTGGAGATACGCAGTATTTT
V gene: TRBV5-4; J gene: TRBJ2-1; CDR3 length: 12; clone size: NA; D gene: NA; CDR3 protein: CASSLLGGEQFF; CDR3 DNA: TGTGCCAGCAGCTTGCTTGGCGGGGAGCAGTTCTTC
V gene: TRBV18; J gene: TRBJ1-5; CDR3 length: 17; clone size: NA; D gene: NA; CDR3 protein: CASSQIYGGSSNQPQHF; CDR3 DNA: TGTGCCAGCTCACAGATTTATGGGGGGAGCAGCAATCAGCCCCAGCATTTT
V gene: TRBV5-1; J gene: TRBJ2-6; CDR3 length: 16; clone size: NA; D gene: NA; CDR3 protein: CASSPHSTSGANVLTF; CDR3 DNA: TGCGCCAGCAGCCCTCACAGTACCTCTGGGGCCAACGTCCTGACTTTC
V gene: TRBV18; J gene: TRBJ2-1; CDR3 length: 15; clone size: NA; D gene: NA; CDR3 protein: CASTPSGSQGNEQFF; CDR3 DNA: TGTGCCAGCACCCCCTCGGGATCCCAAGGGAATGAGCAGTTCTTC
V gene: TRBV5-6; J gene: TRBJ1-5; CDR3 length: 15; clone size: NA; D gene: NA; CDR3 protein: CASSLTGGDYQPQHF; CDR3 DNA: TGTGCCAGCAGCCTCACTGGGGGGGACTATCAGCCCCAGCATTTT
V gene: TRBV9; J gene: TRBJ2-7; CDR3 length: 15; clone size: NA; D gene: NA; CDR3 protein: CASSVGIAETYEQYF; CDR3 DNA: TGTGCCAGCAGCGTAGGAATAGCAGAGACCTACGAGCAGTACTTC
V gene: TRBV19; J gene: TRBJ1-2; CDR3 length: 11; clone size: few; D gene: NA; CDR3 protein: CASRSYGGYTF; CDR3 DNA: TGTGCCAGTAGAAGTTACGGTGGCTACACCTTC
V gene: TRBV2; J gene: TRBJ1-4; CDR3 length: 15; clone size: NA; D gene: NA; CDR3 protein: CASSDPGLTNEKLFF; CDR3 DNA: TGTGCCAGCAGTGACCCGGGACTAACTAATGAAAAACTGTTTTTT
V gene: TRBV15; J gene: TRBJ2-1; CDR3 length: 14; clone size: few; D gene: NA; CDR3 protein: CATSRVPGEDEQFF; CDR3 DNA: TGTGCCACCAGCAGAGTTCCGGGAGAGGATGAGCAGTTCTTC
V gene: TRBV7-2; J gene: TRBJ2-4; CDR3 length: 15; clone size: NA; D gene: TRBD2; CDR3 protein: CASSLGLAGINIQYF; CDR3 DNA: TGTGCCAGCAGCTTAGGACTAGCGGGAATAAACATTCAGTACTTC
V gene: TRBV29-1; J gene: TRBJ1-1; CDR3 length: 13; clone size: NA; D gene: NA; CDR3 protein: CSVVQSRSTEAFF; CDR3 DNA: TGCAGCGTCGTACAATCAAGAAGCACTGAAGCTTTCTTT
V gene: TRBV7-3; J gene: TRBJ1-2; CDR3 length: 14; clone size: few; D gene: NA; CDR3 protein: CASSLVGTSNGYTF; CDR3 DNA: TGTGCCAGCAGCCTGGTCGGGACATCTAATGGCTACACCTTC